The clone carrying this TCR beta chain was seen ten or more times. No antigen is known for it. The data were taken from a study of T cells after posttransplantation cyclophosphamide. The study, taken as a whole, reports: Donor CD8+ memory clones often dominated recipient blood repertoires at later times. Blood and skin or GI T cell repertoires showed limited TRB overlap.

This related bone marrow graft donor gave peripheral blood on the day of marrow donation. The junction had 7 bases not matched to a gene; V was cut back by 7 bases and J by 2 bases. Germline V gene data show CDR1 as LNHDA and CDR2 as SQIVND (reference sequence). The CDR3 consists of 15 residues. TCRdb's table, derived via immunoSEQ multiplex PCR, lists solely in-frame clones and lacks some. The sample holds about 40,000 clones, and no clone turns up only once. The sequenced sample consisted of PBMCs. This chain uses TRBV19 with TRBJ1-4, with 7 positions matching TRBD1. This sequence originates from a man under 40 in good health and a related stem cell transplant donor. DNA of the CDR3: TGTGCCAGTAAGGGGGCGCCGGGGACTAATGAAAAACTGTTTTTT. Its translation is CASKGAPGTNEKLFF. The full variable domain, completed using reference TRBV19 and TRBJ1-4, is DGGITQSPKYLFRKEGQNVTLSCEQNLNHDAMYWYRQDPGQGLRLIYYSQIVNDFQKGDIAEGYSVSREKKESFPLTVTSAQKNPTAFYLCASKGAPGTNEKLFFGSGTQLSVL.